This T cell receptor beta chain came from a study of beta chain features in type 1 diabetes. The CDR3 is 13 amino acids. Germline V lookup: CDR1 SQVTM, CDR2 ANQGSEA. V was shortened by 2 bases and J by 4 bases, with 11 bases between the two germline ends. Regarding this clone: Its antigen is undetermined.

The study reverse transcribed the entire isolated RNA, so it sequenced expressed TCRB transcripts. Sequenced by immunoSEQ multiplex PCR; TCRdb stores in-frame clones only, minus some. Of about 220,000 clones in the sample, approximately 11% are singletons; the top ten hold 1% to 1.5%. Findings and caveats of the study: Researchers reported that naive, central memory and Treg TCRB repertoires appeared more similar in patients than in healthy donors.

The source is a man aged 18-30 years in good health. The chain employs TRBV29-1 and TRBJ1-2, with no clear D. Sequenced sample: central memory CD4+ T cells from blood. The CDR3 nucleotides are TGCAGCGTTGAACCCGGGGTGGTCTATGGCTACACCTTC. As protein: CSVEPGVVYGYTF.